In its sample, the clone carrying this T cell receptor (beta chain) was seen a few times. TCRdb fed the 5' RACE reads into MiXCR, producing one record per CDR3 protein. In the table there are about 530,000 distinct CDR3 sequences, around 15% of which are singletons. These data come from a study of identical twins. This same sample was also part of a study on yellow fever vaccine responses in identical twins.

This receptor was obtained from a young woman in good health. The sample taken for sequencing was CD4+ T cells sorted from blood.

This CDR3 reads CASTMGETQYF. The CDR3 DNA is TGTGCCAGCACCATGGGGGAGACCCAGTACTTC. V is TRBV12-3 or TRBV12-4 and J is TRBJ2-5; D call uncertain. The CDR3 sequence is 11 residues long. V was shortened by 7 bases and J by 5 bases, with 8 bases between the two germline ends.